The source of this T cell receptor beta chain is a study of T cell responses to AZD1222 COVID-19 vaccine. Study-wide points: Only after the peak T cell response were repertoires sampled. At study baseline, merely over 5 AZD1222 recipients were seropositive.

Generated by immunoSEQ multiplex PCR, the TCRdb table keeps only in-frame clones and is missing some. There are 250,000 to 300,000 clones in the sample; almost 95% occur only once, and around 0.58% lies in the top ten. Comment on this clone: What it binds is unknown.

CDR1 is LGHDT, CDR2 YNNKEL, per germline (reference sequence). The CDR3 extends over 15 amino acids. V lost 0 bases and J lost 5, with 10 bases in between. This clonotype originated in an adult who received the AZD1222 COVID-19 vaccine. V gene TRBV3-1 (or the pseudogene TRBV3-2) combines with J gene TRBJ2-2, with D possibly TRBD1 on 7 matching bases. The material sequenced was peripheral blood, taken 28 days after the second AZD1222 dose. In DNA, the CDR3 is TGTGCCAGCAGCCAAGATCAGGGGGGAACCGGGGAGCTGTTTTTT. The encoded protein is CASSQDQGGTGELFF.